This is a list of T cell receptor beta chains from one sample in a study of cytomegalovirus exposure and HLA in healthy donors. Here immunoSEQ multiplex PCR was the method, and the copy in TCRdb shows in-frame clones only, minus some. The table shows about 110,000 clones, with under 85% occurring only once. Sequencing was performed on PBMCs. The receptors were sampled from a woman between 18 and 30 years old in good health and CMV-seronegative. Both conserved end residues are part of each CDR3. The order of the fields is clone size, J gene, D gene, V gene, CDR3 protein, CDR3 DNA. D genes are given only for firm matches. Expanded clones get a size class; other rows say once, few or many, or leave the size out.

abundance: -; j_gene: TRBJ2-1; d_gene: TRBD2; v_gene: TRBV5-1; CDR3aa: CASSLAPSGGFSSYNEQFF; CDR3nt: TGCGCCAGCAGCTTGGCCCCTAGCGGGGGATTTAGCTCCTACAATGAGCAGTTCTTC
abundance: -; j_gene: TRBJ1-4; d_gene: -; v_gene: TRBV6-6; CDR3aa: CASSLTESEKLFF; CDR3nt: TGTGCCAGCAGTTTGACAGAGTCTGAAAAACTGTTTTTT
abundance: once; j_gene: TRBJ2-1; d_gene: TRBD2; v_gene: TRBV7-2; CDR3aa: CASSLGAGGLPPFF; CDR3nt: TGTGCCAGCAGCTTAGGGGCGGGGGGGCTACCTCCGTTCTTC
abundance: -; j_gene: TRBJ2-1; d_gene: TRBD2; v_gene: TRBV27; CDR3aa: CASSLASGGRHNEQFF; CDR3nt: TGTGCCAGCAGTTTAGCTAGCGGGGGGCGACACAATGAGCAGTTCTTC
abundance: -; j_gene: TRBJ2-7; d_gene: -; v_gene: TRBV15; CDR3aa: CATSRDGQSYEQYF; CDR3nt: TGTGCCACCAGCAGAGACGGACAGTCCTACGAGCAGTACTTC
abundance: -; j_gene: TRBJ2-3; d_gene: -; v_gene: TRBV4-1; CDR3aa: CASSRHTDTQYF; CDR3nt: TGCGCCAGCAGCCGACACACAGATACGCAGTATTTT
abundance: -; j_gene: TRBJ2-5; d_gene: TRBD2; v_gene: TRBV7-2; CDR3aa: CASSLSSGAGYQETQYF; CDR3nt: TGTGCCAGCAGCTTAAGCAGCGGGGCAGGGTACCAAGAGACCCAGTACTTC
abundance: -; j_gene: TRBJ1-1; d_gene: TRBD1; v_gene: TRBV27; CDR3aa: CASSTGQGDEAFF; CDR3nt: TGTGCCAGCAGTACCGGACAGGGCGATGAAGCTTTCTTT
abundance: -; j_gene: TRBJ2-7; d_gene: TRBD1; v_gene: TRBV18; CDR3aa: CASSPPPGQGPYEQYF; CDR3nt: TGTGCCAGCTCACCACCCCCGGGACAGGGTCCCTACGAGCAGTACTTC
abundance: once; j_gene: TRBJ2-7; d_gene: -; v_gene: TRBV9; CDR3aa: CASSPTAGSGSSYEQYF; CDR3nt: TGTGCCAGCAGCCCAACGGCCGGGTCGGGAAGCTCCTACGAGCAGTACTTC
abundance: few; j_gene: TRBJ1-5; d_gene: TRBD1; v_gene: TRBV2; CDR3aa: CASLEDRADNQPQHF; CDR3nt: TGTGCCAGCCTTGAGGACAGGGCCGACAATCAGCCCCAGCATTTT
abundance: -; j_gene: TRBJ2-3; d_gene: TRBD2; v_gene: TRBV5-1; CDR3aa: CASYRGLAGGDTQYF; CDR3nt: TGCGCCAGTTACCGAGGACTAGCGGGGGGGGATACGCAGTATTTT
abundance: -; j_gene: TRBJ1-1; d_gene: TRBD1; v_gene: TRBV19; CDR3aa: CASNYGSGQGARGTEAFF; CDR3nt: TGTGCCAGCAACTATGGATCGGGACAGGGGGCGCGAGGCACTGAAGCTTTCTTT
abundance: -; j_gene: TRBJ2-1; d_gene: -; v_gene: TRBV18; CDR3aa: CASSPPGWRSYNEQFF; CDR3nt: TGTGCCAGCTCACCACCGGGCTGGAGGTCCTACAATGAGCAGTTCTTC
abundance: -; j_gene: TRBJ1-1; d_gene: -; v_gene: TRBV25-1; CDR3aa: CASSGNGREGAFF; CDR3nt: TGTGCCAGCAGTGGAAACGGCAGGGAGGGCGCTTTCTTT
abundance: -; j_gene: TRBJ2-1; d_gene: -; v_gene: TRBV27; CDR3aa: CASSFGLEQFF; CDR3nt: TGTGCCAGCAGTTTCGGACTCGAGCAGTTCTTC
abundance: few; j_gene: TRBJ1-2; d_gene: TRBD1; v_gene: TRBV14; CDR3aa: CASSQDPGQTYGYTF; CDR3nt: TGTGCCAGCAGCCAAGATCCGGGACAGACCTATGGCTACACCTTC
abundance: -; j_gene: TRBJ2-7; d_gene: TRBD1; v_gene: TRBV10-3; CDR3aa: CAIAGTENYEQYF; CDR3nt: TGTGCCATCGCTGGGACAGAAAACTACGAGCAGTACTTC
abundance: -; j_gene: TRBJ2-3; d_gene: TRBD1; v_gene: TRBV6-5; CDR3aa: CASSYGTADTQYF; CDR3nt: TGTGCCAGCAGTTACGGGACAGCAGATACGCAGTATTTT
abundance: few; j_gene: TRBJ2-5; d_gene: TRBD2; v_gene: TRBV29-1; CDR3aa: CSVEEGGSGWYQETQYF; CDR3nt: TGCAGCGTTGAAGAAGGAGGTAGCGGGTGGTACCAAGAGACCCAGTACTTC
abundance: -; j_gene: TRBJ2-1; d_gene: -; v_gene: TRBV9; CDR3aa: CASSVGGRSYNEQFF; CDR3nt: TGTGCCAGCAGCGTCGGGGGTCGCTCCTACAATGAGCAGTTCTTC
abundance: -; j_gene: TRBJ1-2; d_gene: -; v_gene: TRBV7-2; CDR3aa: CASSLLPGRYGGYTF; CDR3nt: TGTGCCAGCAGCTTGCTGCCCGGGAGGTATGGTGGCTACACCTTC
abundance: few; j_gene: TRBJ2-6; d_gene: -; v_gene: TRBV11-2; CDR3aa: CASSPSGANVLTF; CDR3nt: TGTGCCAGCAGCCCCTCCGGGGCCAACGTCCTGACTTTC
abundance: -; j_gene: TRBJ1-4; d_gene: -; v_gene: TRBV7-3; CDR3aa: CASSSGQRGEKLFF; CDR3nt: TGTGCCAGCAGCTCTGGACAGCGAGGGGAAAAACTGTTTTTT
abundance: -; j_gene: TRBJ1-1; d_gene: TRBD1; v_gene: TRBV5-4; CDR3aa: CASSTDRVATEAFF; CDR3nt: TGTGCCAGCAGCACAGACAGGGTGGCCACTGAAGCTTTCTTT
abundance: -; j_gene: TRBJ2-3; d_gene: TRBD2; v_gene: TRBV5-6; CDR3aa: CASSFSGGATDTQYF; CDR3nt: TGTGCCAGCAGCTTTAGCGGGGGGGCAACAGATACGCAGTATTTT
abundance: -; j_gene: TRBJ1-2; d_gene: TRBD1; v_gene: TRBV14; CDR3aa: CASSQEFPLQGIYGYTF; CDR3nt: TGTGCCAGCAGCCAAGAGTTTCCGTTACAGGGGATCTATGGCTACACCTTC
abundance: -; j_gene: TRBJ2-7; d_gene: TRBD2; v_gene: TRBV5-4; CDR3aa: CASSWGSGAYYEQYF; CDR3nt: TGTGCCAGCAGCTGGGGTAGCGGGGCGTACTACGAGCAGTACTTC
abundance: -; j_gene: TRBJ2-7; d_gene: TRBD1; v_gene: TRBV9; CDR3aa: CASSVGDRGFYEQYF; CDR3nt: TGTGCCAGCAGCGTAGGGGACAGGGGGTTCTACGAGCAGTACTTC
abundance: -; j_gene: TRBJ2-5; d_gene: TRBD2; v_gene: TRBV6-5; CDR3aa: CASRTSGGRALWYF; CDR3nt: TGTGCCAGCAGGACTAGCGGGGGGCGGGCTCTTTGGTACTTC
abundance: -; j_gene: TRBJ2-1; d_gene: TRBD2; v_gene: TRBV7-9; CDR3aa: CASSSGGNEQFF; CDR3nt: TGTGCCAGCAGCTCGGGAGGCAATGAGCAGTTCTTC
abundance: once; j_gene: TRBJ1-1; d_gene: -; v_gene: TRBV5-4; CDR3aa: CASSLGNEGQTVYTEAFF; CDR3nt: TGTGCCAGCAGCTTGGGTAATGAAGGACAGACGGTGTATACTGAAGCTTTCTTT
abundance: medium-sized; j_gene: TRBJ1-1; d_gene: -; v_gene: TRBV2; CDR3aa: CASSATGNTEAFF; CDR3nt: TGTGCCAGCAGTGCAACAGGGAACACTGAAGCTTTCTTT
abundance: -; j_gene: TRBJ2-1; d_gene: -; v_gene: TRBV4-1; CDR3aa: CASSHGGGYNEQFF; CDR3nt: TGCGCCAGCAGCCATGGAGGAGGATACAATGAGCAGTTCTTC
abundance: -; j_gene: TRBJ1-5; d_gene: -; v_gene: TRBV19; CDR3aa: CASSGAGSQHF; CDR3nt: TGTGCCAGTAGTGGGGCAGGGTCCCAGCATTTT
abundance: -; j_gene: TRBJ2-7; d_gene: TRBD1; v_gene: TRBV7-9; CDR3aa: CASSGQGAPYEQYF; CDR3nt: TGTGCCAGCAGCGGACAGGGGGCCCCTTACGAGCAGTACTTC